This paragraph reports one T cell receptor beta chain. This clonotype has ten or more counts. The antigen it binds to is not known. One base away there is no much larger clone; base qualities are not given. Measured from the cysteine to the phenylalanine, the CDR3 is 16 residues long. Only the CDR3 part of the read is kept: 48 bases, read in frame from the first base. CDR1 and CDR2, per the germline V gene (reference sequence), are SEHNR and FQNEAQ. Trimming leaves V shorter by 5 bases and J shorter by 4 bases, with the junction holding 9 bases beyond the gene matches. The library was produced with 5' RACE. The sequencer listed for this sample is Illumina HiSeq 2500. A second PCR of about 6 to 11 cycles was run with a J-beta primer mix and a sample-barcoded 5' primer. A unique molecular identifier was introduced onto each TCR beta cDNA molecule by a template-switch 5' adaptor carrying 12 random nucleotides. Each sample yielded at least 3 million CDR3-containing paired-end reads. First-strand cDNA was synthesized from all RNA with the Mint cDNA synthesis kit, primed by a TRBC-specific oligonucleotide. Following uracil-DNA glycosylase treatment, a first 18-cycle PCR with universal primers M1SS and BC2_uni_R was performed on all cDNA. The original methods were these. Normalization of each sample was performed by random selection of 1 million high-quality reads, each carrying a distinct molecular identifier. Reads with shared molecular identifiers were discarded instead of being binned into consensus sequences. MiTCR, set to a Q25 quality threshold and the strictest error-elimination algorithm, was used for CDR3 identification, clonotype clustering and error correction. A nonparametric unseen species model using Euler transformation provided a lower-bound estimate of total TCR beta diversity. Through fastp at Q25 and MiXCR, TCRdb rebuilt clones from the public reads, retaining in-frame beta chains. Every CDR3 protein is listed once, alongside the most common genes and DNA of its rows. TCRdb's processing, not the authors', yielded these V and J calls. The sample table contains about 640,000 distinct CDR3 sequences; only one count was recorded for roughly 31% of them. The top ten hold 15% to 18% of the sample.

The 39 donors, aged 6 to 90 years, were systemically healthy Caucasian individuals from Russia. About 9.6 milliliters of peripheral blood were collected from each donor into EDTA-treated Vacutainer tubes. PBMCs were isolated by Ficoll-Paque density-gradient centrifugation, with at least 7 million obtained per sample. Trizol reagent was used to extract total RNA from the PBMCs, yielding at least 6 micrograms per sample. For every donor, flow cytometry on a PBMC aliquot measured the percentage of naive CD45RAhigh/CD27high T cells. The source of the sample is a study of blood T cells in healthy people across ages (dated by TCRdb to 2015 to 2017). For context, the study as a whole: In model experiments, roughly one uniquely barcoded TCR beta cDNA molecule per two T cells was captured by template switching. To track age-related changes in TCR beta repertoire diversity, the study relied on deep sequencing normalized with unique cDNA molecular identifiers. The donors were divided into four age groups: young (average around 16 years), middle-aged (over 35), aged (about 60) and long-lived (roughly 82). To avoid experimental bias, donors of different ages were spread randomly across the sequencing lanes. For two donors (one aged 18 to 29 and one aged 80 or older), the study analyzed two additional independent replicas of 1 million unique cDNA reads from the same blood draw.

Results the study describes overall, beyond this receptor: Estimates of total diversity from one million sequenced T cells were regarded as lower bounds and underestimates. The long-lived group showed more naive CD4+ T cells, fewer expanded clones and increased TCR diversity than the aged group, suggesting age selection. Because profiling used bulk unsorted PBMCs, naive and antigen-experienced compartments could not be compared conclusively. The CMV infection status of donors was not known, potentially confounding age-related changes in expanded clonotypes. As age increased, observed TCR beta diversity per million T cells dropped in a roughly linear way, and a significant reduction was already evident by age 40. Observed TCR beta diversity correlated strongly with the percentage of naive T cells measured by flow cytometry.

The sequencing sample was made of blood. The V gene is TRBV7-9 and the J gene is TRBJ2-1; 9 central nucleotides agree with TRBD2. The TCR sequence derives from an elderly woman in good health. Here is the DNA: TGTGCCAGCAGCCGGGCGGCGGGGGGGCCGTACAATGAGCAGTTCTTC. This is translated as CASSRAAGGPYNEQFF. Extended through the reference TRBV7-9 and TRBJ2-1 proteins, this CDR3 yields the full variable domain: DTGVSQNPRHKITKRGQNVTFRCDPISEHNRLYWYRQTLGQGPEFLTYFQNEAQLEKSRLLSDRFSAERPKGSFSTLEIQRTEQGDSAMYLCASSRAAGGPYNEQFFGPGTRLTVL.